This T cell receptor (beta chain) comes out of a study of shared clonotypes between healthy human individuals. General study findings and limits: Sharing across a few donors was seen in roughly 5% of naive CD4 clonotypes.

Using immunoSEQ multiplex PCR, the repertoire was profiled, and TCRdb retains in-frame clones only, with some absent. This table holds about 2 million clones, about 95% found once. CDR3 length: 17 residues. Germline CDR1 and CDR2: SGHVS and FNYEAQ. The J segment lost 2 bases and the V segment lost 2 bases, leaving 12 bases of the junction unmatched. Note on this clone: As yet, its antigen is unknown.

The sequencing sample was made of naive CD4+ T cells sorted from blood. The subset was: CD45RA+ positively selected. The V call is TRBV7-6, the J call TRBJ2-7, with 7 positions matching TRBD2. The TCR originated in a man between 18 and 29 years old in good health. The CDR3 is CASSLSIRAGDPYEQYF. In nucleotides, the CDR3 is TGTGCCAGCAGCTTATCCATCCGGGCGGGAGATCCCTACGAGCAGTACTTC.